The rows below give T cell receptor beta chains drawn from one sample of a study of B cell selection in AIRE deficiency. Produced via immunoSEQ multiplex PCR; TCRdb's table is partial and in-frame only. Altogether around 26,000 clones are present, around 93% being singletons, with the ten largest covering 1% to 1.4%. Sample: CD4+CD25+ Tregs sorted from PBMCs. These receptors originate from a human donor in good health. CDR3s include the opening cysteine and the closing phenylalanine or tryptophan. The order of the fields is V gene, D gene, J gene, clone size, CDR3 DNA, CDR3 protein. A D gene is named only where the DNA matches it firmly. The listing skips clone size in some rows; elsewhere it reads once, few, many or a size class.

>TRBV30|-|TRBJ1-6|-
TGTGCCTGGAGTGTCGGGGATGTTTCACCCCTCCACTTT
CAWSVGDVSPLHF
>TRBV5-4|-|TRBJ1-2|-
TGTGCCAGCAGCTTGGACAGTGGCTATGGCTACACCTTC
CASSLDSGYGYTF
>TRBV27|-|TRBJ2-1|-
TGTGCCAGCAGTTTATCCCCTGACAGCAATGAGCAGTTCTTC
CASSLSPDSNEQFF
>TRBV5-1|-|TRBJ1-1|-
TGCGCCAGCACCGACGGGAACACTGAAGCTTTCTTT
CASTDGNTEAFF
>TRBV5-1|-|TRBJ2-3|-
TGCGCCAGCAGCTTGTCCGGGGCTACCACAGATACGCAGTATTTT
CASSLSGATTDTQYF
>TRBV18|-|TRBJ1-1|once
TGTGCCAGCTCACCAGGGACGTTGAACACTGAAGCTTTCTTT
CASSPGTLNTEAFF
>TRBV7-8|TRBD1|TRBJ2-7|-
TGTGCCAGCAGCTGGACCGGGACAGGGAAGTTCTACGAGCAGTACTTC
CASSWTGTGKFYEQYF
>TRBV5-4|-|TRBJ1-3|-
TGTGCCAGCAGCCCAGGAACGAGCGCCAGGAGCTCTGGAAACACCATATATTTT
CASSPGTSARSSGNTIYF
>TRBV6-5|TRBD1|TRBJ1-4|-
TGTGCCAGCAAAGACAGGGGACGGGAAAAACTGTTTTTT
CASKDRGREKLFF
>TRBV18|-|TRBJ2-3|-
TGTGCCAGCTCAGGGGGGGCCGGAGATACGCAGTATTTT
CASSGGAGDTQYF